This T cell receptor (beta chain) derives from a study of shared clonotypes between healthy human individuals. Across the study: For every donor, three CD4 naive, three CD4 memory, two CD8 naive and one CD8 memory plates were used. Study-level points and caveats: Tissues were not sampled, only blood, and their repertoires likely differ. Clonotypes that were shared across a few donors made up approximately 5% of naive CD4 clonotypes. Clonotypes not shared had lower generation probabilities than those common to all four donors.

About this clone: Its specificity is not known. At the DNA level, this CDR3 is encoded by other sequences in the same sample as well.

This CDR3 spans 14 amino acids. From germline, CDR1 is KGHSH and CDR2 LQKENI. V dropped 3 bases and J dropped 0 bases, with 8 bases sitting between them. Some clones are missing from TCRdb's copy, which holds only in-frame ones; the method was immunoSEQ multiplex PCR. This table has around 2.3 million clones, roughly 95% appearing once. Sequencing used naive CD4+ T cells sorted from blood. The subset: CD45RA+ positively selected. The sequence derives from a man aged 18 to 29 in good health. V usage is TRBV18 and J usage is TRBJ1-1; the D is unclear. CDR3 amino acids: CASSPGGVNTEAFF. CDR3 nucleotide sequence: TGTGCCAGCTCACCTGGTGGGGTGAACACTGAAGCTTTCTTT.